A selection of T cell receptor beta chains follows, all from one sample in a study of T cells after yellow fever vaccination. One entry per CDR3 protein, called by TCRdb with MiXCR from the 5' RACE reads. This sample has 500,000 to 650,000 distinct CDR3 sequences, with over 9% found just once. Sequenced here: PBMCs, sampled on the day of the yellow fever booster vaccination. The source is a young man who received the YFV17D yellow fever vaccine. CDR3s include the opening cysteine and the closing phenylalanine or tryptophan. Only some rows state a clone size, as once, few, many or a class for expanded clones.

>TRBJ2-1|.|TRBV24-1
CATSDPGRGGNEQFF
>TRBJ1-2|few|TRBV15
CATSTKGRVGYTF
>TRBJ2-3|many|TRBV7-2
CASSLRGGAQFGDTQYF
>TRBJ2-5|few|TRBV5-1
CASSLLADQETQYF
>TRBJ2-1|.|TRBV5-6
CASSSSAGEQFF
>TRBJ2-1|many|TRBV20-1
CSARKGSSYNEQFF
>TRBJ2-5|many|TRBV7-9
CASSLLLAGGFETQYF
>TRBJ2-7|few|TRBV7-6
CASSLPDRADEQYF
>TRBJ2-5|.|TRBV6-2/TRBV6-3
CASSIPLAGVQETQYF
>TRBJ2-7|few|TRBV6-2/TRBV6-3
CASRDDTTSEQYF
>TRBJ2-4|many|TRBV20-1
CSAGQGGNIQYF
>TRBJ2-1|few|TRBV20-1
CSARTGTGEIEQFF
>TRBJ2-5|few|TRBV2
CASTWDRRGETQYF
>TRBJ2-1|.|TRBV11-1
CASKMGQPGRQFF
>TRBJ2-2|.|TRBV7-3
CASSQLLGRGSGELFF
>TRBJ1-1|.|TRBV7-8
CASSLLGVGEAFF
>TRBJ2-7|.|TRBV5-5
CASTENGLVDEQYF
>TRBJ2-1|.|TRBV5-1
CASSSAGRSSYNEQFF
>TRBJ1-1|few|TRBV6-2/TRBV6-3
CASSYSQDRATEAFF
>TRBJ2-3|.|TRBV20-1
CSARDGGGLATDTQYF
>TRBJ1-1|few|TRBV5-4
CASSSTGGGLMEAFF
>TRBJ2-3|few|TRBV7-2
CASSKHPPRSASDTQYF
>TRBJ1-5|.|TRBV19
CASSPRQSNQPQHF
>TRBJ2-3|few|TRBV7-9
CASSYSGASTDTQYF
>TRBJ1-6|few|TRBV25-1
CASKGDPSPLHF
>TRBJ1-2|many|TRBV7-2
CASSRSTGEANYGYTF
>TRBJ1-1|few|TRBV10-3
CASQGAGGTEAFF
>TRBJ2-7|.|TRBV3-1
CASTPEQGGFYEQYF
>TRBJ2-2|.|TRBV4-1
CASSHFPQGRGGELFF
>TRBJ1-6|.|TRBV21-1
CASSKGRSGEGVSPLHF
>TRBJ2-5|few|TRBV4-2
CASSQDRLALETQYF